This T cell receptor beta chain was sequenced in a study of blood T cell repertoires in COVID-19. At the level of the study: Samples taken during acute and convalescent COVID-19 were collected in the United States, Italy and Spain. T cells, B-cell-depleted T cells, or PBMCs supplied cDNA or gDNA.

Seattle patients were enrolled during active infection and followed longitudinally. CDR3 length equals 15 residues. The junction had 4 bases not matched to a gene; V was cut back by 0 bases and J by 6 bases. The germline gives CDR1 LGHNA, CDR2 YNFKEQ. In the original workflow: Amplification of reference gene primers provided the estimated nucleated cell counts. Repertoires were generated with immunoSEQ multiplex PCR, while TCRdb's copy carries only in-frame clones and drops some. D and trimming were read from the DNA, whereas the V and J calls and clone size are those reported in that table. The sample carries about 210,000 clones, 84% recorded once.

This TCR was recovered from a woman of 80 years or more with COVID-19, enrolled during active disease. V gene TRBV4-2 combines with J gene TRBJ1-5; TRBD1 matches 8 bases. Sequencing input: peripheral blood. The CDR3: CASSQEQGESQPQHF. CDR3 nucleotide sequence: TGTGCCAGCAGCCAAGAACAGGGGGAGAGTCAGCCCCAGCATTTT.